These T cell receptor beta chains were read from a single sample in a study of metastatic and nonmetastatic thyroid tumors. Using MiXCR, TCRdb reanalyzed the PCR reads. The sample carries over 20,000 clones, 16% recorded once. Material for sequencing was tumor tissue. These TCRs come from a female donor with papillary thyroid cancer or a benign thyroid nodule (not recorded which). Some clones in this sample may be carry-over from other donors' samples. Both conserved end residues are part of each CDR3. The order of the fields is CDR3 length, J gene, clone size, D gene, V gene, CDR3 protein, CDR3 DNA. The D gene is left open where the match is weak. A clone size is listed for some rows: how often the clone was seen (once, few, many), or a class if it is expanded.

length: 15
J: TRBJ1-2
size: .
D: .
V: TRBV5-1
CDR3: CASSLLGTYNYGYTF
DNA: TGCGCCAGCAGCTTGTTAGGCACCTATAACTATGGCTACACCTTC

length: 15
J: TRBJ1-5
size: many
D: .
V: TRBV24-1
CDR3: CATSEGGGGNQPQHF
DNA: TGTGCCACCAGTGAGGGGGGAGGGGGCAATCAGCCCCAGCATTTT

length: 14
J: TRBJ1-5
size: many
D: .
V: TRBV20-1
CDR3: CSASLQGNRQPQHF
DNA: TGCAGTGCTAGTTTACAGGGTAATAGGCAGCCCCAGCATTTT

length: 15
J: TRBJ2-4
size: few
D: .
V: TRBV5-1
CDR3: CASSFLAGSGSIQYF
DNA: TGCGCCAGCAGCTTTCTGGCCGGGAGTGGAAGCATTCAGTACTTC

length: 12
J: TRBJ1-2
size: many
D: .
V: TRBV29-1
CDR3: CSASTVGYGYTF
DNA: TGCAGCGCTAGTACAGTCGGGTATGGCTACACCTTC

length: 17
J: TRBJ2-1
size: .
D: TRBD1
V: TRBV6-5
CDR3: CASSSSIQGARYNEQFF
DNA: TGTGCCAGCAGTTCCTCCATACAGGGGGCGCGTTACAATGAGCAGTTCTTC

length: 15
J: TRBJ2-5
size: many
D: TRBD2
V: TRBV25-1
CDR3: CASSEIGGGGETQYF
DNA: TGTGCCAGCAGTGAAATTGGGGGGGGGGGAGAGACCCAGTACTTC

length: 17
J: TRBJ1-3
size: many
D: .
V: TRBV5-1
CDR3: CASSRDITDSSGNTIYF
DNA: TGCGCCAGCAGCCGAGATATAACAGACTCCTCTGGAAACACCATATATTTT

length: 15
J: TRBJ2-6
size: once
D: .
V: TRBV7-6
CDR3: CASSSDESGANVLTF
DNA: TGTGCCAGCAGTTCTGACGAGTCTGGGGCCAACGTCCTGACTTTC

length: 15
J: TRBJ2-1
size: few
D: .
V: TRBV28
CDR3: CASSLWVDSRNEQFF
DNA: TGTGCCAGCAGTTTGTGGGTTGACAGTCGCAATGAGCAGTTCTTC

length: 15
J: TRBJ2-5
size: many
D: .
V: TRBV10-3
CDR3: CAIRSTGTSGETQYF
DNA: TGTGCCATCAGATCTACCGGGACCTCGGGGGAGACCCAGTACTTC

length: 18
J: TRBJ2-7
size: .
D: TRBD1
V: TRBV6-2/TRBV6-3
CDR3: CVSSYNQSRGRGRYEHYF
DNA: TGTGTCAGCAGTTACAACCAGAGCAGGGGGCGCGGTCGCTACGAGCATTACTTT

length: 19
J: TRBJ1-2
size: many
D: TRBD1
V: TRBV5-1
CDR3: CASSYPTGGGHQANYGYTF
DNA: TGCGCCAGCAGCTACCCCACAGGGGGCGGCCACCAAGCTAACTATGGCTACACCTTC

length: 13
J: TRBJ2-3
size: many
D: .
V: TRBV12-3/TRBV12-4
CDR3: CASSKVSTDTQYF
DNA: TGTGCCAGCAGTAAGGTTTCCACAGATACGCAGTATTTT

length: 13
J: TRBJ1-1
size: .
D: .
V: TRBV11-1
CDR3: CASSPDRSPESFF
DNA: TGTGCCAGCAGCCCTGACAGGTCCCCTGAATCTTTCTTT

length: 24
J: TRBJ2-1
size: .
D: TRBD2
V: TRBV24-1
CDR3: CATSDLHLIVGLAGRRVSYNEQFF
DNA: TGTGCCACCAGTGATTTGCACCTAATTGTGGGACTAGCGGGGCGGAGAGTCTCCTACAATGAGCAGTTCTTC

length: 12
J: TRBJ2-3
size: many
D: .
V: TRBV9
CDR3: CASSVDEGTQYF
DNA: TGTGCCAGCAGCGTAGATGAGGGTACGCAGTATTTT

length: 15
J: TRBJ2-7
size: .
D: .
V: TRBV27
CDR3: CASSPHRRDPYEQYF
DNA: TGTGCCAGCAGTCCCCACCGACGTGACCCCTACGAGCAGTACTTC

length: 14
J: TRBJ1-4
size: few
D: TRBD1
V: TRBV29-1
CDR3: CSVEEGGEGEKLFF
DNA: TGCAGCGTTGAAGAAGGGGGCGAGGGTGAAAAACTGTTTTTT

length: 14
J: TRBJ1-2
size: .
D: .
V: TRBV12-3/TRBV12-4
CDR3: CASSRTGSSSGYTF
DNA: TGTGCCAGCAGCCGTACAGGGAGCTCTAGCGGCTACACCTTC

length: 15
J: TRBJ2-7
size: medium-sized
D: TRBD2
V: TRBV6-1
CDR3: CASSETSGTTYEQYF
DNA: TGTGCCAGCAGTGAAACTAGCGGGACCACCTACGAGCAGTACTTC

length: 12
J: TRBJ1-1
size: many
D: .
V: TRBV30
CDR3: CAWSTTSEVAFF
DNA: TGTGCCTGGAGTACTACCTCCGAAGTGGCTTTCTTT

length: 17
J: TRBJ2-1
size: many
D: .
V: TRBV6-2/TRBV6-3
CDR3: CASSPLSGADMHNEQFF
DNA: TGTGCCAGCAGTCCCCTTAGCGGCGCGGATATGCATAATGAGCAGTTCTTC

length: 15
J: TRBJ2-7
size: many
D: TRBD1
V: TRBV2
CDR3: CASSPAGTASYEQYF
DNA: TGTGCCAGCAGTCCTGCAGGGACAGCTTCCTACGAGCAGTACTTC

length: 12
J: TRBJ2-7
size: .
D: TRBD2
V: TRBV30
CDR3: CAGERDSYEQYF
DNA: TGTGCCGGAGAGCGGGACTCCTACGAGCAGTACTTC

length: 16
J: TRBJ2-2
size: many
D: TRBD2
V: TRBV6-5
CDR3: CASSYEPSGSTGELFF
DNA: TGTGCCAGCAGTTACGAACCTAGCGGGAGCACCGGGGAGCTGTTTTTT

length: 12
J: TRBJ1-5
size: many
D: .
V: TRBV7-9
CDR3: CASSTVNQPQHF
DNA: TGTGCCAGCAGCACGGTTAATCAGCCCCAGCATTTT

length: 14
J: TRBJ2-7
size: .
D: .
V: TRBV7-2
CDR3: CASSPSYLADEQYF
DNA: TGTGCCAGCAGCCCCTCCTACTTAGCGGACGAGCAGTACTTC

length: 15
J: TRBJ2-5
size: .
D: .
V: TRBV5-4
CDR3: CASSLAGSNQETQYF
DNA: TGTGCCAGCAGCTTAGCAGGGTCCAATCAAGAGACCCAGTACTTC

length: 15
J: TRBJ2-7
size: many
D: TRBD1
V: TRBV11-1
CDR3: CASSLKQGVYGEQYF
DNA: TGTGCCAGCAGCTTAAAACAGGGGGTATATGGCGAGCAGTACTTC